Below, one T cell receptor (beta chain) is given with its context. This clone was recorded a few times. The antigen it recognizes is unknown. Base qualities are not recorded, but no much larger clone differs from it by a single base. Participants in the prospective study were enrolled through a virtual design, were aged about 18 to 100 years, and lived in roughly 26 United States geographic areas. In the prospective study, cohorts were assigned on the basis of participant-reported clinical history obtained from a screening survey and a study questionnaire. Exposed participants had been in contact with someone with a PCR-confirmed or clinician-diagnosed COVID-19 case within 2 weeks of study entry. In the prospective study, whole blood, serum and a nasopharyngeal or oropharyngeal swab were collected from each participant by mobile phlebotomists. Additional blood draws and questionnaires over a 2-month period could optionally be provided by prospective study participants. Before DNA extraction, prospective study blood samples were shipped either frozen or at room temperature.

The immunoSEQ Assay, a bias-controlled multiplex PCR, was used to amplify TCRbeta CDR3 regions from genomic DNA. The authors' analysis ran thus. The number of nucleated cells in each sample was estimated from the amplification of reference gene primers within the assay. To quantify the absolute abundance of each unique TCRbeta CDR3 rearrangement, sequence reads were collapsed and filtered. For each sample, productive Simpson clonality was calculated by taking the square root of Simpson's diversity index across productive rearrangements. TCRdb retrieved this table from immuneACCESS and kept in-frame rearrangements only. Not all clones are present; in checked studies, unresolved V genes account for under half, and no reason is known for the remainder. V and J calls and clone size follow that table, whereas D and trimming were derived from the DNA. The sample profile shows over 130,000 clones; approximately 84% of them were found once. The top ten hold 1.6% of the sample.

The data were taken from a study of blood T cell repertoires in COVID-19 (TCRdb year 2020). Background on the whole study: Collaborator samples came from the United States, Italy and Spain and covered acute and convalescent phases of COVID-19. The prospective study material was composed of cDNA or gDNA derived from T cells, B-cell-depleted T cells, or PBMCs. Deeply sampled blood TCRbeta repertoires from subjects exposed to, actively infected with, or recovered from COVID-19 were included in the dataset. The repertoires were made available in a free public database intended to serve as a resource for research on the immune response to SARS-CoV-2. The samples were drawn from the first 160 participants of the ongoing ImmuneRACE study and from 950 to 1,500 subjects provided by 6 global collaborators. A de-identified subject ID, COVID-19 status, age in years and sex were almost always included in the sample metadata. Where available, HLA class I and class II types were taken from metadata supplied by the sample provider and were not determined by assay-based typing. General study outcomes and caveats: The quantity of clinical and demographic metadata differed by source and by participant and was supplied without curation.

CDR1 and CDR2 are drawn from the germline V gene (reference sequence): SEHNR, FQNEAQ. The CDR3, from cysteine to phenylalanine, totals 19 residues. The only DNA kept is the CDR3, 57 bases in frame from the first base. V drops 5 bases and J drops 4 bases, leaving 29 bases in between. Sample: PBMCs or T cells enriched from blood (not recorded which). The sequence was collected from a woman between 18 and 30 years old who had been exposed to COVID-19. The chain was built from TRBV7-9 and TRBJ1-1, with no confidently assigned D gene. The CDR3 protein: CASSPNRVAADSGGTEAFF. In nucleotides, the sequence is TGTGCCAGCAGCCCTAATCGGGTGGCAGCGGATTCAGGCGGCACTGAAGCTTTCTTT.